This T cell receptor beta chain is from a study of T cell responses to AZD1222 COVID-19 vaccine. General study results and limits: Spike-wide coverage was observed for vaccine-associated CD4 TCRs, with dominant responses at 160-218 and 743-854. None of the repertoires were sampled until the peak T cell response had passed. The study reported that nearly half of spike-specific TCRs target unmutated variant regions.

Comment on this clone: Its target is unknown.

Trimming cost V 4 bases and J 4 bases; bases outside gene matches: 5. CDR3 length: 15 amino acids. In germline, CDR1 is SGDLS, CDR2 YYNGEE. The repertoire was sequenced with immunoSEQ multiplex PCR; TCRdb's copy has only in-frame clones and lacks some. The sample has 150,000 to 200,000 clones, 90% to 95% seen once. Source: peripheral blood, taken on day 0 of AZD1222 vaccination. The genes are TRBV9 and TRBJ2-2; TRBD1 agrees at 9 bases. The receptor was isolated from an adult in good health. CDR3 in DNA: TGTGCCAGCAGCTTTCCGGGACAGGGCACCGGGGAGCTGTTTTTT. This gives the protein CASSFPGQGTGELFF.